These 10 T cell receptor beta chains were sequenced from one sample in a study of immune evolution from preneoplasia to lung adenocarcinoma. Method: immunoSEQ multiplex PCR; TCRdb's copy keeps in-frame clones and lacks some. Here the sample spans several thousand clones, 80% to 85% being singletons. Sequenced: FFPE invasive lung adenocarcinoma tissue. The source of these receptors is a person aged 55-75 years with lung adenocarcinoma.

V and J are TRBV18 and TRBJ1-5; a possible D gene is TRBD1 (5 bases). V lost 4 bases and J lost 7, with 14 bases in between. Looked up from germline, CDR1 is KGHSH and CDR2 is LQKENI. CDR3 length equals 14 residues. CDR3 region: CASSLMGGGQPQHF. The CDR3 nucleotides are TGTGCCAGCTCACTAATGGGGGGAGGGCAGCCCCAGCATTTT.

This chain links TRBV6-5 with TRBJ1-2; 7 positions agree with TRBD1. In germline, CDR1 is MNHEY, CDR2 SVGAGI. CDR3 length equals 16 residues. Germline trimming cut 0 bases from V and 8 bases from J; bases unmatched to any gene: 12. Here the CDR3 DNA reads TGTGCCAGCAGTTACTCGCCCCGGGACAGCAGGGGAGGCTACACCTTC. This encodes CASSYSPRDSRGGYTF.

This clone showed up just a few times. The chain is built from TRBV6-5 and TRBJ2-7, with D perhaps TRBD2 (5 bases). CDR3 length: 15 amino acids. V shed 2 bases and J shed 3 bases, with 14 bases lying between them. Germline-derived CDR1 and CDR2 are MNHEY and SVGAGI. The CDR3 region has the DNA TGTGCCAGCAGTTACCTCCACGAGGGAAACTACGAGCAGTACTTC. Protein: CASSYLHEGNYEQYF.

This clone was counted a few times. This chain connects TRBV30 to TRBJ2-5; 8 nucleotides match TRBD2. The CDR3 length is 15 residues. V was clipped by 6 bases and J by 5 bases; unmatched bases: 14. Germline CDR1 GTSNPN, CDR2 SVGIG (reference sequence). The CDR3 loop reads CACPRLATQVETQYF. Here the CDR3 DNA reads TGTGCCTGTCCTCGACTAGCGACCCAGGTGGAGACCCAGTACTTC.

This rearrangement joins TRBV19 to TRBJ1-3, with D perhaps TRBD1 (6 bases). V was pared by 8 bases and J by 4 bases, with 18 bases between. The CDR3 loop spans 15 amino acids. The germline CDR1 and CDR2 sequences are LNHDA and SQIVND (reference sequence). CDR3 region: CASGRRGAIGNTIYF. CDR3 sequence (DNA): TGTGCCAGTGGCAGAAGGGGGGCCATCGGAAACACCATATATTTT.

Written as DNA, the CDR3 is TGTGCCAGCACCCTGACATCTTACGAGCAGTACTTC. Translating it yields CASTLTSYEQYF. This sequence joins TRBV2 and TRBJ2-7; D unclear. Trimming shortened V by 7 bases and J by 4 bases, and 11 bases separated the two germline ends. Germline assignment: CDR1 SNHLY and CDR2 FYNNEI. This CDR3 region has 12 residues.

The chain employs TRBV7-9 and TRBJ1-1; no clear D. V was shortened by 2 bases and J by 1 base, with 8 bases between the two germline ends. The CDR3 runs 14 residues. Germline V lookup: CDR1 SEHNR, CDR2 FQNEAQ (reference sequence). The CDR3 region is CASSLIGRNTEAFF. The CDR3 DNA sequence: TGTGCCAGCAGCTTAATCGGACGGAACACTGAAGCTTTCTTT.

V and J are TRBV9 and TRBJ2-1; TRBD1 is a possible D gene (6 bases). This CDR3 is 15 amino acids long. Germline V CDR1 and CDR2: SGDLS, YYNGEE. V was clipped by 3 bases and J by 1 base, with 11 bases between them. CDR3 bases: TGTGCCAGCAGCGGTAGGGACACTTCCTACAATGAGCAGTTCTTC. It encodes CASSGRDTSYNEQFF.

This clone came up once. The chain is built from TRBV29-1 and TRBJ2-7; D is unresolved. V dropped 7 bases and J dropped 2 bases, with 12 bases sitting between them. The CDR3 is 12 residues long. Germline CDR1 is SQVTM and CDR2 is ANQGSEA. CDR3 DNA sequence: TGCAGCGCTGCACAGCAAACCTACGAGCAGTACTTC. This gives the protein CSAAQQTYEQYF.

This sequence joins TRBV10-2 and TRBJ1-1; D call uncertain. The V gene's germline CDR1 is WSHSY and CDR2 SAAADI. The V and J ends lost 7 bases and 0 bases respectively, with 9 bases between them. The CDR3 is 13 residues long. Here the CDR3 DNA reads TGCGCCAGCACCCGAGGGATGAACACTGAAGCTTTCTTT. It is translated as CASTRGMNTEAFF.